This TCR beta chain was identified during a study of blood T cell repertoires in COVID-19. Looking at the study overall: From the United States, Italy and Spain came samples of acute and convalescent COVID-19. From T cells, B-cell-depleted T cells, or PBMCs came the material, which was cDNA or gDNA.

How the authors handled the data: By means of reference gene primer amplification, nucleated cell counts were estimated. The assay was immunoSEQ multiplex PCR, and TCRdb's table has in-frame clones only and misses some. V, J and clone size derive from that table, while D and trimming were established from the DNA sequence. The repertoire holds some 370,000 clones, nearly 90% seen once, with 6.5% to 8% in the top ten. Germline assignment: CDR1 SEHNR and CDR2 FQNEAQ (reference sequence). With 3 bases clipped from V and 4 bases from J, the junction kept 4 bases outside the gene matches. This CDR3 is built from 16 residues.

The rearrangement links TRBV7-9 to TRBJ1-6, with 9 bases identical to TRBD1. The material sequenced was peripheral blood. The origin of this receptor is a man aged 18 to 29 with active or convalescent COVID-19. The CDR3 loop reads CASSFTGTGYNSPLHF. The CDR3 DNA is TGTGCCAGCAGCTTTACAGGGACAGGGTATAATTCACCCCTCCACTTT.